Listed here are 8 T cell receptor beta chains from one sample, sequenced in a study of blood T cell repertoires in COVID-19. Sequencing was performed with immunoSEQ multiplex PCR; in TCRdb, only in-frame clones are kept and a portion is missing. The table includes tens of thousands of clones, 80% detected once. Sequencing used peripheral blood. The receptors shown here come from a man between 65 and 79 years old who had recovered from COVID-19.

The chain combines TRBV19 with TRBJ1-2; no firm D call. Germline CDR1 reads LNHDA; CDR2 reads SQIVND (reference sequence). V lost 0 bases and J lost 7, with 9 bases in between. The length of the CDR3 is 13 residues. CDR3 nucleotide sequence: TGTGCCAGTAGTATAGATCGGGGTTCTGGCTACACCTTC. It is translated as CASSIDRGSGYTF. The full variable domain, rest sourced from reference TRBV19 and TRBJ1-2, is DGGITQSPKYLFRKEGQNVTLSCEQNLNHDAMYWYRQDPGQGLRLIYYSQIVNDFQKGDIAEGYSVSREKKESFPLTVTSAQKNPTAFYLCASSIDRGSGYTFGSGTRLTVV.

The chain uses TRBV30 and TRBJ1-1; 7 bases are shared with TRBD1. Per germline, CDR1 GTSNPN and CDR2 SVGIG (reference sequence). V lost 5 bases to trimming and J lost 10 bases; unmatched junction nucleotides: 10. CDR3 length: 12 amino acids. This CDR3 reads CAWHLRTGRAFF. The CDR3 region has the DNA TGTGCCTGGCACCTCCGGACAGGAAGAGCTTTCTTT.

This clone was seen a handful of times. J is TRBJ1-5 and V is TRBV10-3; D is possibly TRBD1 (6 bases). The CDR3 is 17 residues long. V was trimmed by 0 bases and J by 0 bases, leaving 12 bases between them. The V gene's germline CDR1 is ENHRY and CDR2 SYGVKD. CDR3 loop: CAISESDSHYSNQPQHF. The CDR3 DNA reads TGTGCCATCAGTGAGTCGGACAGCCACTATAGCAATCAGCCCCAGCATTTT.

With regard to this clone: One end of the junction varies from germline; a read error may be responsible. This chain joins TRBV13 and TRBJ2-1; 9 nucleotides align to TRBD1. In germline, CDR1 is PRHDT, CDR2 FYEKMQ (reference sequence). This CDR3 has 16 residues. The CDR3 DNA sequence: TGTGCCAGCAGCCTAGGGACAGGGTACCCCGGCAATGAGCAGTTCTTC. Protein: CASSLGTGYPGNEQFF.

The chain uses TRBV4-3 and TRBJ1-6; possibly TRBD1 for D (5 bases). V gave up 0 bases and J gave up 2 bases, with 8 bases separating them. Germline CDR1 and CDR2: LGHNA and YSLEER. The CDR3 covers 16 residues. The CDR3: CASSQDWGAYNSPLHF. CDR3 nucleotide sequence: TGCGCCAGCAGCCAAGATTGGGGGGCCTATAATTCACCCCTCCACTTT.

This sequence joins TRBV6-5 and TRBJ1-4, with 7 bases lining up with TRBD1. The CDR3 has 16 residues. The V gene's germline CDR1 is MNHEY and CDR2 SVGAGI. V was clipped by 2 bases and J by 3 bases; unmatched bases: 6. CDR3 nucleotide sequence: TGTGCCAGCAGTTACACAGGGGTCGCGTCTAATGAAAAACTGTTTTTT. It codes for CASSYTGVASNEKLFF.

Written as DNA, the CDR3 is TGCAGCGTTGGGGGAACTGGGGGGAATGAAAAACTGTTTTTT. Protein sequence: CSVGGTGGNEKLFF. V and J are TRBV29-1 and TRBJ1-4, with a tentative D call TRBD1 (5 bases). V lost 4 bases, J lost 5 bases, and 14 bases lay in between. Germline CDR1 reads SQVTM; CDR2 reads ANQGSEA. The CDR3 is made up of 14 amino acids.

The chain couples TRBV6-5 to TRBJ1-5; D ambiguous. This CDR3 has 15 residues. Germline values: CDR1 MNHEY, CDR2 SVGAGI. The germline V and J ends were trimmed by 0 bases and 2 bases, with 8 bases remaining between them. The CDR3 region is CASSYSAGGNQPQHF. For the CDR3, the DNA is TGTGCCAGCAGTTACTCGGCGGGAGGCAATCAGCCCCAGCATTTT.